One sample yielded the 12 T cell receptor beta chains listed below, sequenced in a study of cytomegalovirus exposure and HLA in healthy donors. The PCR made use of 60 Vbeta and 13 Jbeta primers. Repertoires were generated with immunoSEQ multiplex PCR, while TCRdb's copy carries only in-frame clones and drops some. The sample has about 110,000 clones; roughly 76% are singletons. The sample consisted of PBMCs. These receptors all come from a woman in her forties or fifties in good health and CMV-seropositive.

V is TRBV28 and J is TRBJ1-4, with 7 positions matching TRBD1. The CDR3 consists of 16 residues. The germline V gene has CDR1 MDHEN and CDR2 SYDVKM. V shed 6 bases and J 1 base; nucleotides not matched to a gene: 8. The CDR3 coding sequence is TGTGCCAGCAGAACAGACCGGGACAGAACTAATGAAAAACTGTTTTTT. It translates to CASRTDRDRTNEKLFF.

The rearrangement uses TRBV9 and TRBJ1-1; 7 positions agree with TRBD1. V trimming: 4 bases; J trimming: 7 bases; junction bases outside the gene matches: 22. This CDR3 has 18 amino acids. The germline gives CDR1 SGDLS, CDR2 YYNGEE. The CDR3 sequence is CASSPRVGLLGGAGEAFF. Written as DNA, the CDR3 is TGTGCCAGCAGCCCCCGGGTGGGGTTGTTAGGGGGCGCGGGTGAAGCTTTCTTT. Filled out from reference TRBV9 and TRBJ1-1, the complete variable domain reads DSGVTQTPKHLITATGQRVTLRCSPRSGDLSVYWYQQSLDQGLQFLIQYYNGEERAKGNILERFSAQQFPDLHSELNLSSLELGDSALYFCASSPRVGLLGGAGEAFFGQGTRLTVV.

This clone showed up just once. The gene calls are TRBV7-2 and TRBJ1-1; D may be TRBD1 (5 bases). The length of the CDR3 is 13 residues. V was trimmed by 8 bases and J by 8 bases, leaving 18 bases between them. Germline V gene lookup returns CDR1 SGHTA and CDR2 FQGNSA. The CDR3 DNA is TGTGCCAGCGACTCAGGCGGGGCTCGGGAAGCTTTCTTT. Its protein is CASDSGGAREAFF.

This chain uses TRBV7-9 with TRBJ1-2; D is ambiguous. Germline V gives CDR1 SEHNR, CDR2 FQNEAQ (reference sequence). The V end lost 0 bases, the J end lost 6 bases, and 14 bases lay between the germline ends. This CDR3 spans 15 amino acids. In DNA, the CDR3 is TGTGCCAGCAGCTTAGCTAGCCCGATTGTAAATGGCTACACCTTC. Its protein product is CASSLASPIVNGYTF. Using reference TRBV7-9 and TRBJ1-2 for the parts outside the CDR3, the full variable domain is DTGVSQNPRHKITKRGQNVTFRCDPISEHNRLYWYRQTLGQGPEFLTYFQNEAQLEKSRLLSDRFSAERPKGSFSTLEIQRTEQGDSAMYLCASSLASPIVNGYTFGSGTRLTVV.

This clone was found a few times. The rearrangement uses TRBV27 and TRBJ1-1; D might be TRBD1 (5 bases). The germline V gene has CDR1 MNHEY and CDR2 SMNVEV (reference sequence). The V gene lost 8 bases and the J gene lost 0 bases, with 16 bases spanning the gap. The CDR3 consists of 15 residues. CDR3 region: CASGAGNGMNTEAFF. The CDR3 nucleotides are TGTGCCAGCGGGGCCGGTAACGGAATGAACACTGAAGCTTTCTTT.

This chain links TRBV6-5 with TRBJ1-2; no definite D call. Germline CDR1 reads MNHEY; CDR2 reads SVGAGI. Trimming left V 0 bases short and J 2 bases short, with 10 bases between. This CDR3 comprises 15 residues. This chain's CDR3 is CASSYSYSQNYGYTF. The DNA of the CDR3 is TGTGCCAGCAGTTACTCTTATTCACAGAACTATGGCTACACCTTC.

This clone was seen a single time. CDR3 sequence reads: CASSETPGQGAQEQYF. CDR3 DNA: TGTGCCAGCAGCGAGACCCCGGGACAGGGGGCCCAGGAGCAGTACTTC. This chain joins TRBV28 and TRBJ2-7; TRBD1 agrees at 12 bases. CDR1 and CDR2 (germline): MDHEN, SYDVKM. V gave up 6 bases and J gave up 7 bases; unmatched junction bases: 13. The CDR3 is 16 amino acids.

Concerning this clone: Sequence at one end of the junction differs from germline and may be a read error. The rearrangement links TRBV7-9 to TRBJ2-7, with 10 bases lining up with TRBD2. The CDR3 loop spans 14 amino acids. In germline, CDR1 is SEHNR, CDR2 FQNEAQ (reference sequence). In DNA, the CDR3 is TGTTCCAGCAGTAATCTAGCGGGAGCAGGCGAGCAGTACTTC. Amino acid sequence: CSSSNLAGAGEQYF. Variable domain in full (rest from reference TRBV7-9 and TRBJ2-7): DTGVSQNPRHKITKRGQNVTFRCDPISEHNRLYWYRQTLGQGPEFLTYFQNEAQLEKSRLLSDRFSAERPKGSFSTLEIQRTEQGDSAMYLCSSSNLAGAGEQYFGPGTRLTVT.

The J gene is TRBJ2-7, the V gene TRBV7-6; weak D call: TRBD2 (7 bases). Trimming removed 11 bases from V and 0 bases from J, with 20 bases in between. The CDR3 is 15 residues long. Germline V lookup: CDR1 SGHVS, CDR2 FNYEAQ. The CDR3 loop is CAGTVGGLSSYEQYF. CDR3 sequence (DNA): TGTGCCGGCACCGTGGGGGGGCTTAGCTCCTACGAGCAGTACTTC.

The gene calls are TRBV19 and TRBJ1-2; D gene unclear. CDR3 length: 14 residues. Germline lookup yields CDR1 LNHDA and CDR2 SQIVND (reference sequence). Trimming cost V 6 bases and J 3 bases, with 14 bases left between them. CDR3 nucleotides: TGTGCCAGTAGCTTGGACTCGGGGTACTATGGCTACACCTTC. This gives the protein CASSLDSGYYGYTF.

The chain is built from TRBV5-1 and TRBJ2-7, with D possibly TRBD1 on 5 matching bases. V was shortened by 0 bases and J by 3 bases, with 7 bases between the two germline ends. The CDR3 covers 13 residues. Germline CDR1 reads SGHRS; CDR2 reads YFSETQ. CDR3 DNA: TGCGCCAGCAGCTTGGTGCAGGGCTACGAGCAGTACTTC. Translated: CASSLVQGYEQYF.

The chain links TRBV7-3 to TRBJ1-2; a possible D gene is TRBD1 (6 bases). Germline values: CDR1 SGHTA, CDR2 FQGTGA. The length of the CDR3 is 12 residues. Between the trimmed V and J ends, which lost 6 bases and 10 bases, there was a span of 15 bases. CDR3 in amino acids: CASSRTGLDYTF. The DNA for the CDR3 is TGTGCCAGCAGTCGAACAGGGTTAGACTACACCTTC.